This TCR beta chain was sequenced for a study of blood T cell repertoires in COVID-19. This CDR3 region has 15 residues. Germline CDR1 is MRHNA and CDR2 is SNTAGT. J gave up 9 bases and V 11 bases, and 13 bases lay outside the gene matches. Repertoires were generated with immunoSEQ multiplex PCR, while TCRdb's copy carries only in-frame clones and drops some. The sample consists of under 150,000 clones, about 88% of them appearing once. V is TRBV6-4 and J is TRBJ1-6; 10 bases agree with TRBD1. This receptor was taken from a woman aged 45-59 years who had recovered from COVID-19. Sample: PBMCs or T cells enriched from blood (not recorded which). The CDR3 loop reads CADSTGGCYVSPLHF. CDR3 nucleotides: TGTGCCGACTCGACAGGGGGCTGTTACGTTTCACCCCTCCACTTT.